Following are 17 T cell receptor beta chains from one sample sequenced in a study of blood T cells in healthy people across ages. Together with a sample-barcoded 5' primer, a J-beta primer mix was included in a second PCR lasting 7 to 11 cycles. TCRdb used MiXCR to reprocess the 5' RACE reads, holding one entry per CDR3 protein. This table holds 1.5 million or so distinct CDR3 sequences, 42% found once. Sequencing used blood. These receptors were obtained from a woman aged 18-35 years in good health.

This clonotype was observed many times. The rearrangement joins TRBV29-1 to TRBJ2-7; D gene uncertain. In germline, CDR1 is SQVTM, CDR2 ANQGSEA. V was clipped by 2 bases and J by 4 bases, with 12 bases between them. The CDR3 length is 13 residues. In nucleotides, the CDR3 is TGCAGCGTTGAACTAACCTCAGGTTACGAGCAGTACTTC. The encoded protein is CSVELTSGYEQYF.

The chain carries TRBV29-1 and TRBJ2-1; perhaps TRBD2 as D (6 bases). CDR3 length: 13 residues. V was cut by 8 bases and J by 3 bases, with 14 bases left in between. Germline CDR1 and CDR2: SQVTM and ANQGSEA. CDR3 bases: TGCAGCTCTCCCGGGAGCTTCTACAATGAGCAGTTCTTC. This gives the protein CSSPGSFYNEQFF.

The DNA for the CDR3 is TGTGCCAGCAGCAACGACCCCCCCTATGGCTACACCTTC. Amino acids: CASSNDPPYGYTF. V usage is TRBV14 and J usage is TRBJ1-2, with D uncertain. The V end lost 5 bases, the J end lost 4 bases, and 11 bases lay between the germline ends. Per germline, CDR1 SGHDN and CDR2 FVKESK. CDR3 length: 13 residues.

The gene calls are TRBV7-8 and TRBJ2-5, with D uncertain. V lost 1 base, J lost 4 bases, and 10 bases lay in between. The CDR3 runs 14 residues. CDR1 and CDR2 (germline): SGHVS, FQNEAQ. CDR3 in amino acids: CASSLDRTAETQYF. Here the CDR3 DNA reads TGTGCCAGCAGCTTAGACCGGACGGCAGAGACCCAGTACTTC.

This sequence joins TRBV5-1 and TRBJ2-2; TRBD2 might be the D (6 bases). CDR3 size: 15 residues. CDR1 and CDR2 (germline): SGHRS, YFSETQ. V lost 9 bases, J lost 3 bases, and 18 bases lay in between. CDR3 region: CATSPREFDTGELFF. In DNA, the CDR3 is TGCGCCACCTCCCCCCGGGAGTTCGACACCGGGGAGCTGTTTTTT.

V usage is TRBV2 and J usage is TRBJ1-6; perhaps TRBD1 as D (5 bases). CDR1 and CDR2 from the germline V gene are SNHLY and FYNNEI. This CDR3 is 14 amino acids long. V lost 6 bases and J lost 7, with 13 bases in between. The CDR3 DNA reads TGTGCCAGCAGCGAAATTACAGGAAATTCACCCCTCCACTTT. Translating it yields CASSEITGNSPLHF.

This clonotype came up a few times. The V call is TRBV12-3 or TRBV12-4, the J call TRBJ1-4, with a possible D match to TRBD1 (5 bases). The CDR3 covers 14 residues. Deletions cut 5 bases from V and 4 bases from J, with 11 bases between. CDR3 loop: CASSPGLINEKLFF. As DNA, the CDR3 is TGTGCCAGCAGTCCGGGACTGATTAATGAAAAACTGTTTTTT.

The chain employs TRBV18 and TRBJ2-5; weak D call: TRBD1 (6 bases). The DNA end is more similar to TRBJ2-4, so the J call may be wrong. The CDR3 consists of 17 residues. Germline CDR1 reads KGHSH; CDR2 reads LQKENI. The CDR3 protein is CASSPWTPGTQKNIQYF. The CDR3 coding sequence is TGTGCCAGCTCACCATGGACCCCCGGGACACAGAAAAACATTCAGTACTTC.

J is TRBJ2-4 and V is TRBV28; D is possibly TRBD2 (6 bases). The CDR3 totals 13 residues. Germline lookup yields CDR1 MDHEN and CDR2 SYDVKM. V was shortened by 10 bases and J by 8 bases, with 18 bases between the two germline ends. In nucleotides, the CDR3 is TGTGCCACCTGGGACTCGGACCTTTACATTCAGTACTTC. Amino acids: CATWDSDLYIQYF.

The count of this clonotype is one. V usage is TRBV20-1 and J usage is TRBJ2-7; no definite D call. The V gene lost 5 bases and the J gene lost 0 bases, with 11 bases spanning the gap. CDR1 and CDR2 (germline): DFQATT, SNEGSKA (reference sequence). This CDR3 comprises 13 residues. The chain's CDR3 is CSASTRSSYEQYF. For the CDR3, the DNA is TGCAGTGCTTCTACCAGGAGCTCCTACGAGCAGTACTTC.

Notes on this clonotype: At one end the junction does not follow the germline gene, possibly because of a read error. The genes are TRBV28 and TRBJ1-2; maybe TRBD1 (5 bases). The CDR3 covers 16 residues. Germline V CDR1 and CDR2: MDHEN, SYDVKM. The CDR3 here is CVSSLLSGGLNYGYTF. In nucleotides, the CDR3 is TGTGTCAGCAGTTTATTATCCGGGGGACTGAACTATGGCTACACCTTC.

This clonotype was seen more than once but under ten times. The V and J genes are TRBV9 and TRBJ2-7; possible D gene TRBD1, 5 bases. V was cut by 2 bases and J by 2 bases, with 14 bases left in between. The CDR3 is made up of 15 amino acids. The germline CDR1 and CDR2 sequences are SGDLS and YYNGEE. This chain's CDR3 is CASSVKVGPTYEQYF. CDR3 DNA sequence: TGTGCCAGCAGCGTTAAAGTGGGGCCCACCTACGAGCAGTACTTC.

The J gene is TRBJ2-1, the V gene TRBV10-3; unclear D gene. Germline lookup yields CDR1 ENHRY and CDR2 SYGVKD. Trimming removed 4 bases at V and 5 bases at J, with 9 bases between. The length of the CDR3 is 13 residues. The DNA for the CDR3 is TGTGCCATCAGTGTTACGGCGAACAATGAGCAGTTCTTC. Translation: CAISVTANNEQFF.

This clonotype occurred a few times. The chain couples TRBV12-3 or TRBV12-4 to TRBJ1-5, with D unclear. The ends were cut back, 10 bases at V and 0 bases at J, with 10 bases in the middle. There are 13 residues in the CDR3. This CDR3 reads CATTRASNQPQHF. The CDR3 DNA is TGTGCCACCACTCGTGCTAGCAATCAGCCCCAGCATTTT.

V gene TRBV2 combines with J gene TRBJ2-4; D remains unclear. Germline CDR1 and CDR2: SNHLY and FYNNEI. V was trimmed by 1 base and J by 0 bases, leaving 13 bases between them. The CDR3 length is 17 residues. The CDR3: CASSEVSAGLAKNIQYF. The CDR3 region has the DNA TGTGCCAGCAGTGAAGTGTCGGCAGGCTTAGCCAAAAACATTCAGTACTTC.

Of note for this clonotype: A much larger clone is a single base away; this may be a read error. This chain's CDR3 is CTSSSSGGTYEQYF. In DNA form, the CDR3 reads TGCACCAGCAGCTCTAGCGGGGGGACATACGAGCAGTACTTC. This chain joins TRBV5-1 and TRBJ2-7; 11 bases map to TRBD2. This CDR3 spans 14 amino acids. In germline, CDR1 is SGHRS, CDR2 YFSETQ.

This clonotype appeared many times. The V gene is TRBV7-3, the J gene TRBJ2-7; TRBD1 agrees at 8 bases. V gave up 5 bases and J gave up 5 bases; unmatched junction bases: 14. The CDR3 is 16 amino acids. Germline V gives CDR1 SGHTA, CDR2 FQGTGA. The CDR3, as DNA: TGTGCCAGCAGCCCCGACCCGACAGGGGCTATGGACGAGCAGTACTTC. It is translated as CASSPDPTGAMDEQYF.